Below, 12 T cell receptor beta chains from the same sample are listed, as sequenced in a study of T cell responses to AZD1222 COVID-19 vaccine. Generated by immunoSEQ multiplex PCR, the TCRdb table keeps only in-frame clones and is missing some. The sample yields around 65,000 clones, roughly 70% seen once. The sequenced sample was peripheral blood, obtained on day 0 of AZD1222 vaccination. The source of these receptors is an adult in good health.

The chain links TRBV9 to TRBJ2-3; 8 nucleotides line up with TRBD2. This CDR3 comprises 15 residues. Germline values: CDR1 SGDLS, CDR2 YYNGEE. V dropped 2 bases and J dropped 6; count of bases not matched to a gene: 8. The CDR3 loop is CASSVNPGGTDTQYF. The CDR3 DNA reads as TGTGCCAGCAGCGTGAACCCGGGGGGGACTGATACGCAGTATTTT.

The rearrangement links TRBV15 to TRBJ1-4; D might be TRBD1 (5 bases). The length of the CDR3 is 16 residues. V dropped 5 bases and J dropped 7 bases, with 20 bases sitting between them. The germline V gene has CDR1 LNHNV and CDR2 YYDKDF (reference sequence). The CDR3 is CATSPITGASGEKLFF. For the CDR3, the DNA is TGTGCCACCAGCCCAATAACCGGGGCTTCGGGTGAAAAACTGTTTTTT.

This clone was observed a single time. This chain links TRBV2 with TRBJ1-1; 11 bases map to TRBD1. The CDR3 spans 15 residues. Germline V gene lookup returns CDR1 SNHLY and CDR2 FYNNEI. V was clipped by 3 bases and J by 3 bases; unmatched bases: 3. The CDR3 loop reads CASSEGTGGYTEAFF. CDR3 DNA sequence: TGTGCCAGCAGTGAGGGGACAGGGGGGTACACTGAAGCTTTCTTT. Full variable domain (outside the CDR3, taken from reference TRBV2 and TRBJ1-1): EPEVTQTPSHQVTQMGQEVILRCVPISNHLYFYWYRQILGQKVEFLVSFYNNEISEKSEIFDDQFSVERPDGSNFTLKIRSTKLEDSAMYFCASSEGTGGYTEAFFGQGTRLTVV.

J is TRBJ2-2 and V is TRBV27; D might be TRBD1 or TRBD2, each matching 6 bases. CDR1 MNHEY and CDR2 SMNVEV come from the germline V gene (reference sequence). V shed 8 bases and J shed 4 bases, with 8 bases lying between them. The CDR3 is 12 residues long. CDR3 bases: TGTGCCAGCGAGGGGGGCACCGGGGAGCTGTTTTTT. Translation gives CASEGGTGELFF.

As for this clone: The sample holds other DNA sequences that translate to the same CDR3. The chain links TRBV6-6 to TRBJ1-1; D is unclear. Trimming removed 5 bases from V and 1 base from J, with 8 bases in between. Germline CDR1 and CDR2: MNHNY and SVGAGI (reference sequence). The CDR3 contains 13 residues. The CDR3 DNA follows: TGTGCCAGCAGTCCCCCCCAGAACACTGAAGCTTTCTTT. Protein: CASSPPQNTEAFF.

This chain joins TRBV28 and TRBJ1-5; the D is unclear. Trimming pared 3 bases from V and 4 bases from J, leaving 13 bases between. CDR1 and CDR2 (germline): MDHEN, SYDVKM. This CDR3 comprises 15 residues. The CDR3 here is CASSFGSFSNQPQHF. CDR3 coding DNA: TGTGCCAGCAGTTTCGGTTCTTTCTCTAATCAGCCCCAGCATTTT.

The CDR3 sequence: CASSSLEYEQYF. CDR3 DNA sequence: TGTGCCAGCAGTTCTCTAGAGTACGAGCAGTACTTC. The chain uses TRBV12-3 or TRBV12-4 and TRBJ2-7; D unresolved. This CDR3 comprises 12 residues. Trimming removed 4 bases from V and 4 bases from J, with 8 bases in between.

Remarks on this clone: Germline is not matched at one junction end, which may reflect a read error. V and J are TRBV7-7 and TRBJ2-3; maybe TRBD1 (7 bases). There are 16 residues in the CDR3. Looked up from germline, CDR1 is SSHAT and CDR2 is FNYEAQ (reference sequence). CDR3 coding DNA: TGTGCTAGCAGCTTAGGCTGGGGGGACAGATCAGATACGCAGTATTTT. Translation: CASSLGWGDRSDTQYF.

The chain is built from TRBV29-1 and TRBJ2-7, with D possibly TRBD1 on 6 matching bases. From germline, CDR1 is SQVTM and CDR2 ANQGSEA. Trimming stripped 5 bases from V and 2 bases from J, with 16 bases between. This CDR3 comprises 14 residues. As DNA, the CDR3 is TGCAGCGTTCCCTGGACAGACGAGGCCTACGAGCAGTACTTC. It translates to CSVPWTDEAYEQYF.

This rearrangement joins TRBV7-9 to TRBJ2-7; possibly TRBD1 or TRBD2 for D (6 bases each). CDR1 is SEHNR and CDR2 is FQNEAQ in the germline V gene (reference sequence). V lost 1 base to trimming and J lost 6 bases, with 13 bases between them. The CDR3 has 14 residues. CDR3 nucleotides: TGTGCCAGCAGCTTAGTACAGGGAGGAACCGAGCAGTACTTC. It encodes CASSLVQGGTEQYF.

The genes are TRBV25-1 and TRBJ1-1, with D unclear. The CDR3 has 13 residues. V was pared by 3 bases and J by 1 base, with 6 bases between. Germline V gene data show CDR1 as MGHDK and CDR2 as SYGVNS. CDR3 region: CASSEGTNTEAFF. Here the CDR3 DNA reads TGTGCCAGCAGTGAGGGTACGAACACTGAAGCTTTCTTT. The whole variable domain, remainder taken from reference TRBV25-1 and TRBJ1-1, is EADIYQTPRYLVIGTGKKITLECSQTMGHDKMYWYQQDPGMELHLIHYSYGVNSTEKGDLSSESTVSRIRTEHFPLTLESARPSHTSQYLCASSEGTNTEAFFGQGTRLTVV.

CDR3 coding DNA: TGTGCCAGCAGCTTCGGACAGGGTACGCAGTATTTT. Residues: CASSFGQGTQYF. This rearrangement joins TRBV5-8 to TRBJ2-3, with 8 positions matching TRBD1. Germline values: CDR1 SGHTS, CDR2 YDEGEE. The CDR3 spans 12 residues. Trimming at V came to 2 bases and at J to 8 bases, leaving 1 base not matched to a gene. The full variable domain, its missing parts supplied by reference TRBV5-8 and TRBJ2-3, is EAGVTQSPTHLIKTRGQQATLRCSPISGHTSVYWYQQALGLGLQFLLWYDEGEERNRGNFPPRFSGRQFPNYSSELNVNALELEDSALYLCASSFGQGTQYFGPGTRLTVL.